This note documents a single T cell receptor (beta chain) sequence. Germline CDR1 and CDR2: MNHNY and SVGAGI (reference sequence). The CDR3 is 12 residues long. V shed 6 bases, J shed 7 bases, and the junction held 5 bases outside the gene matches. The data were obtained in a study of blood T cell repertoires in COVID-19. The table came from immunoSEQ multiplex PCR; TCRdb's copy has only in-frame clones and leaves some out. In the table there are tens of thousands of clones, approximately 83% of which are singletons. The sample was peripheral blood. The clonotype was recovered from a human donor with acute or convalescent COVID-19. The donor label of this sample is uncertain. The chain links TRBV6-6 to TRBJ1-2, with 7 nucleotides matching TRBD1. CDR3 sequence: CASRGQSPGYTF. The DNA of the CDR3 is TGTGCCAGCAGGGGACAGTCCCCTGGCTACACCTTC.